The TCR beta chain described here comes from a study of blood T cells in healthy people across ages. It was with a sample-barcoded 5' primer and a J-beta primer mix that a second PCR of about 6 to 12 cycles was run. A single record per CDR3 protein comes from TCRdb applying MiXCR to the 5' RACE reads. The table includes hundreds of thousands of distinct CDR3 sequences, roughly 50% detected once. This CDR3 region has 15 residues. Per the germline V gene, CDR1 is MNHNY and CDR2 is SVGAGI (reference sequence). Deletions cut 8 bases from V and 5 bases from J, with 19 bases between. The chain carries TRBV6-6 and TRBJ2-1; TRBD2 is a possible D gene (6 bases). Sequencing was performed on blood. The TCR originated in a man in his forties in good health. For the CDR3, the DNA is TGTGCCAGCCTGAGTAGCGGCTATACCAACAATGAGCAGTTCTTC. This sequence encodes CASLSSGYTNNEQFF.